This paragraph reports one TCR beta chain. Its antigen is unknown. Method: immunoSEQ multiplex PCR; TCRdb's copy keeps in-frame clones and lacks some. The sample lists roughly 64,000 clones; more than 95% were seen once. The data are from a study of Tregs in tolerant kidney transplant recipients. Overall study context: Mixed chimerism was transient after nonmyeloablative marrow transplants from related graft donors. Notes on the study in general: Tregs expanded with activated donor B cells seemed most donor-specific. For some patients, primers changed over time, blocking nucleotide-level comparison.

This CDR3 contains 13 residues. With V trimmed by 3 bases and J by 8 bases, 8 bases remained unmatched. Germline V CDR1 and CDR2: GTSNPN, SVGIG (reference sequence). An overnight rest at 37°C with around 210 IU/ml IL-2 preceded regulatory T cell sorting from thawed PBMCs. The sample here was Tregs from blood, taken before the transplant. The source is a human donor who received a combined kidney and bone marrow transplant. The J gene is TRBJ2-3, the V gene TRBV30, with 7 bases that match TRBD2. CDR3 in amino acids: CAWRLTGGGTQYF. The CDR3, as DNA: TGTGCCTGGAGGTTGACGGGGGGAGGTACGCAGTATTTT.